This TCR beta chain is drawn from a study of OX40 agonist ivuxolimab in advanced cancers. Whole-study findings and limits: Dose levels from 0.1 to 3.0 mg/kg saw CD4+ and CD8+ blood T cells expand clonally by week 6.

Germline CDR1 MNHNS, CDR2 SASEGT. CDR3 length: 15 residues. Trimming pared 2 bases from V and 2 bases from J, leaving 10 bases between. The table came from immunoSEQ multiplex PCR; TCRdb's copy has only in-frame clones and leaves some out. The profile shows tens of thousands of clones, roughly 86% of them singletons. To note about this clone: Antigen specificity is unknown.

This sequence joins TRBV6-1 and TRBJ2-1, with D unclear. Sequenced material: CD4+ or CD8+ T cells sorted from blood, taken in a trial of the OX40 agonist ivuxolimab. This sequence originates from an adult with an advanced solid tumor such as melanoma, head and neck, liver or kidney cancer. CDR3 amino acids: CASSESENTYNEQFF. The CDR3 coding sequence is TGTGCCAGCAGTGAATCGGAGAACACCTACAATGAGCAGTTCTTC.